These 10 T cell receptor beta chains were sequenced from one sample in a study of T cell clones after liver transplantation. TCRdb's copy holds only in-frame clones and misses some; the assay was immunoSEQ multiplex PCR. The data hold about 80,000 clones, with over 80% observed a single time. Sequences were derived from CD4+ T cells from blood, sampled approximately 3.5 years after liver transplant. The receptors were sampled from a human patient who received a liver transplant. Some T cells here may be from the graft donor.

The rearrangement uses TRBV7-9 and TRBJ2-7, with D perhaps assigned TRBD1 or TRBD2 (5 bases each). Trimming shortened V by 6 bases and J by 4 bases, and 25 bases separated the two germline ends. CDR1 is SEHNR, CDR2 FQNEAQ, per germline (reference sequence). This CDR3 has 17 residues. Here the CDR3 reads CASSPLGWDLKNYEQYF. CDR3 bases: TGTGCCAGCAGTCCCCTGGGGTGGGACCTAAAAAATTACGAGCAGTACTTC.

The rearrangement joins TRBV10-3 to TRBJ1-2; possibly TRBD1 for D (6 bases). Deletions cut 2 bases from V and 5 bases from J, with 18 bases between. Germline values: CDR1 ENHRY, CDR2 SYGVKD. The CDR3 runs 16 residues. This CDR3 reads CAISEDPSGAWYGYTF. The CDR3 DNA is TGTGCCATCAGTGAGGACCCTTCAGGGGCATGGTATGGCTACACCTTC.

The rearrangement uses TRBV28 and TRBJ2-5; D is uncertain. Between the trimmed V and J ends, which lost 3 bases and 1 base, there was a span of 9 bases. The CDR3 spans 14 residues. CDR1 is MDHEN and CDR2 is SYDVKM in the germline V gene. CDR3 protein: CASSLPNLQETQYF. In nucleotides, the CDR3 is TGTGCCAGCAGTTTGCCCAACCTCCAAGAGACCCAGTACTTC.

The V call is TRBV6-6, the J call TRBJ1-2; D is undetermined. The CDR3 contains 16 residues. V lost 2 bases to trimming and J lost 4 bases, with 17 bases between them. Germline lookup yields CDR1 MNHNY and CDR2 SVGAGI (reference sequence). CDR3 in DNA: TGTGCCAGCAGTTACGACTCGGCGGATAATACCTATGGCTACACCTTC. This gives the protein CASSYDSADNTYGYTF.

The chain is built from TRBV7-2 and TRBJ2-3, with TRBD2 matching 15 bases. Germline assignment: CDR1 SGHTA and CDR2 FQGNSA. The V gene end was trimmed by 5 bases and the J gene end by 4 bases; junction bases not matched to a gene: 4. The CDR3 spans 16 residues. CDR3 sequence reads: CASSPRTSGRADTQYF. The CDR3 nucleotides are TGTGCCAGCAGCCCTCGGACTAGCGGGAGGGCAGATACGCAGTATTTT.

The chain couples TRBV5-6 to TRBJ2-6; no definite D call. The V and J ends lost 2 bases and 0 bases respectively, with 9 bases between them. The CDR3 has 16 amino acids. Germline CDR1 SGHDT, CDR2 YYEEEE. The CDR3 loop is CASSLYSFSGANVLTF. CDR3 DNA: TGTGCCAGCAGCTTATACAGTTTCTCTGGGGCCAACGTCCTGACTTTC.

V usage is TRBV28 and J usage is TRBJ1-4; TRBD1 matches at 7 bases. Germline CDR1 MDHEN, CDR2 SYDVKM. This CDR3 region has 15 residues. Trimming took 5 bases from V and 5 from J; bases not matched to a gene: 8. The CDR3 is CASSRTGRRNEKLFF. CDR3 nucleotides: TGTGCCAGCAGTCGGACAGGCCGGCGGAATGAAAAACTGTTTTTT. The full variable domain, with the rest looked up from reference TRBV28 and TRBJ1-4, is DVKVTQSSRYLVKRTGEKVFLECVQDMDHENMFWYRQDPGLGLRLIYFSYDVKMKEKGDIPEGYSVSREKKERFSLILESASTNQTSMYLCASSRTGRRNEKLFFGSGTQLSVL.

This clone has more than one count but fewer than ten. The chain has TRBV7-2 and TRBJ1-1; D perhaps matches TRBD1 (6 bases). With 5 bases removed from V and 2 bases from J, the gap between germline ends came to 9 bases. Germline V CDR1 and CDR2: SGHTA, FQGNSA. The CDR3 spans 13 residues. The CDR3 DNA reads as TGTGCCAGCAGCCCCAGGGGAAACACTGAAGCTTTCTTT. Amino acids: CASSPRGNTEAFF.

The chain joins TRBV19 to TRBJ1-5, with TRBD1 matching over 9 bases. CDR1 is LNHDA, CDR2 SQIVND, per germline (reference sequence). The CDR3 totals 14 residues. The J segment lost 6 bases and the V segment lost 7 bases, leaving 7 bases of the junction unmatched. The CDR3 coding sequence is TGTGCCAGTACCAGACAGGGGGATGCTCAGCCCCAGCATTTT. This sequence encodes CASTRQGDAQPQHF.

The genes are TRBV30 and TRBJ2-3; the match to TRBD2 covers 13 bases. Germline V gene data show CDR1 as GTSNPN and CDR2 as SVGIG (reference sequence). The CDR3 covers 15 residues. V was pared by 3 bases and J by 5 bases, with 5 bases of the junction left unmatched. The CDR3 DNA reads TGTGCCTGGAGAGAACTAGCGGGAGGGGGAGATACGCAGTATTTT. Amino acids: CAWRELAGGGDTQYF.